This TCR beta chain came from a study of shared clonotypes between healthy human individuals. Using immunoSEQ multiplex PCR, the repertoire was profiled, and TCRdb retains in-frame clones only, with some absent. The data contain roughly 650,000 clones, 96% of them singletons. This CDR3 is 15 amino acids long. The V gene end was trimmed by 6 bases and the J gene end by 2 bases; junction bases not matched to a gene: 6. Germline values: CDR1 SGHKS, CDR2 YYEKEE (reference sequence). Naive CD8 cells lacked CD45RO, underwent positive selection for CCR7 and left out terminally differentiated effector memory CD45RA+ cells.

Sequences were obtained from naive CD8+ T cells sorted from blood. The origin of this receptor is a woman aged 25 to 45 in good health. The chain employs TRBV5-5 and TRBJ2-2, with 8 bases lining up with TRBD1. CDR3 in DNA: TGTGCCAGCACCCCGACAGGGGTAAACACCGGGGAGCTGTTTTTT. Its translation: CASTPTGVNTGELFF.